These 21 T cell receptor beta chains came from one sample sequenced in a study of blood T cell repertoires in COVID-19. Sequencing used immunoSEQ multiplex PCR; TCRdb keeps in-frame clones, though not all of them. Of roughly 190,000 clones listed, about four fifths are singletons. Material for sequencing was peripheral blood. All receptors derive from a man in his fifties or sixties with active or convalescent COVID-19.

The V gene is TRBV27, the J gene TRBJ1-2; the match to TRBD1 covers 7 bases. The CDR3 is 14 amino acids. Trimming removed 2 bases from V and 2 bases from J; junction bases left unmatched: 2. Germline V gives CDR1 MNHEY, CDR2 SMNVEV (reference sequence). The CDR3 loop is CASSLRGRNYGYTF. DNA of the CDR3: TGTGCCAGCAGTTTAAGGGGGCGGAACTATGGCTACACCTTC.

The chain employs TRBV28 and TRBJ1-5, with a possible D match to TRBD1 (6 bases). Germline V gives CDR1 MDHEN, CDR2 SYDVKM. Trimming removed 3 bases at V and 2 bases at J, with 20 bases between. The CDR3 sequence is 18 residues long. The CDR3 DNA reads TGTGCCAGCAGTTTTATGAACCAACAGGGATCGGGCAATCAGCCCCAGCATTTT. Its translation is CASSFMNQQGSGNQPQHF. Supplemented by reference TRBV28 and TRBJ1-5, the full variable domain reads DVKVTQSSRYLVKRTGEKVFLECVQDMDHENMFWYRQDPGLGLRLIYFSYDVKMKEKGDIPEGYSVSREKKERFSLILESASTNQTSMYLCASSFMNQQGSGNQPQHFGDGTRLSIL.

The chain couples TRBV7-2 to TRBJ1-2, with TRBD1 matching 9 bases. Germline CDR1 SGHTA, CDR2 FQGNSA. The CDR3 is 14 amino acids. V gave up 1 base and J gave up 8 bases; unmatched junction bases: 5. The CDR3 DNA reads TGTGCCAGCAGCTTAGAACAGGGGGCGCGGGGCTACACCTTC. Translation: CASSLEQGARGYTF.

This clone was observed a handful of times. The chain combines TRBV9 with TRBJ2-1; D may be TRBD1 (5 bases). The CDR3 is 12 amino acids. V lost 2 bases and J 9 bases, leaving 9 bases between the germline ends. Germline V gene data show CDR1 as SGDLS and CDR2 as YYNGEE. The CDR3 loop reads CASSVQGSEQFF. In nucleotides, the CDR3 is TGTGCCAGCAGCGTCCAGGGTAGTGAGCAGTTCTTC.

The gene calls are TRBV4-3 and TRBJ2-7; 9 positions match TRBD2. V lost 3 bases, J lost 7 bases, and 7 bases stayed unmatched. The V gene's germline CDR1 is LGHNA and CDR2 YSLEER. The CDR3 has 14 amino acids. Here the CDR3 reads CASSHLAGKGEQYF. DNA of the CDR3: TGCGCCAGCAGCCATCTAGCGGGGAAGGGGGAGCAGTACTTC.

The genes are TRBV18 and TRBJ1-4; D call uncertain. V lost 6 bases and J 0 bases, leaving 8 bases between the germline ends. Germline V CDR1 and CDR2: KGHSH, LQKENI. The CDR3 consists of 14 residues. CDR3 loop: CASSVGATNEKLFF. In DNA, the CDR3 is TGTGCCAGCTCGGTGGGCGCAACTAATGAAAAACTGTTTTTT.

V gene TRBV18 combines with J gene TRBJ2-5; the D gene is possibly TRBD2 (6 bases). The CDR3 spans 15 residues. Trimming stripped 3 bases from V and 4 bases from J, with 15 bases between. The germline gives CDR1 KGHSH, CDR2 LQKENI. This chain's CDR3 is CASSPSGAYGETQYF. DNA for the CDR3: TGTGCCAGCTCACCTAGCGGCGCCTATGGAGAGACCCAGTACTTC.

The chain joins TRBV6-2 or TRBV6-3 to TRBJ1-2, with D perhaps TRBD1 (6 bases). CDR3 length: 16 amino acids. Trimming left V 6 bases short and J 7 bases short, with 24 bases between. Germline-derived CDR1 and CDR2 are MNHEY and SVGEGT. The CDR3 DNA follows: TGTGCCAGCAGCTCTACAGGGAGACCAAGGGAAAGTGGCTACACCTTC. Residues: CASSSTGRPRESGYTF.

The chain has TRBV19 and TRBJ2-7; 8 nucleotides align to TRBD2. CDR3 length: 15 residues. V was clipped by 4 bases and J by 6 bases; unmatched bases: 11. In germline, CDR1 is LNHDA, CDR2 SQIVND (reference sequence). CDR3 bases: TGTGCCAGTAGTACCCCTAAGGGCGGGAGGCTCGAGCAGTACTTC. Protein sequence: CASSTPKGGRLEQYF.

This sequence joins TRBV12-3 or TRBV12-4 and TRBJ2-5; D remains unclear. Trimming cost V 3 bases and J 2 bases, with 7 bases left between them. This CDR3 has 13 amino acids. In DNA, the CDR3 is TGTGCCAGCAGTTTCCTGCGTCAAGAGACCCAGTACTTC. Its translation: CASSFLRQETQYF.

The chain couples TRBV6-5 to TRBJ2-7; 11 bases line up with TRBD1. CDR1 and CDR2 from the germline V gene are MNHEY and SVGAGI. With V trimmed by 8 bases and J by 8 bases, 8 bases remained unmatched. The CDR3 is 13 amino acids. The CDR3 region has the DNA TGTGCCAGCGGATGGGACAGGGGGGGTAAGCAGTACTTC. Its translation is CASGWDRGGKQYF.

The chain joins TRBV6-6 to TRBJ2-5; 9 bases fit TRBD1. CDR1 and CDR2 (germline): MNHNY, SVGAGI (reference sequence). The CDR3 length is 15 residues. Trimming removed 2 bases from V and 4 bases from J; junction bases left unmatched: 5. The CDR3 protein is CASSYTTGGSETQYF. The CDR3 region has the DNA TGTGCCAGCAGTTACACCACAGGGGGCTCAGAGACCCAGTACTTC.

The count of this clone is one. This rearrangement joins TRBV6-5 to TRBJ2-1, with TRBD1 matching over 7 bases. Trimming at V came to 0 bases and at J to 4 bases, leaving 6 bases not matched to a gene. The CDR3 has 16 amino acids. Germline V gives CDR1 MNHEY, CDR2 SVGAGI. The CDR3 spells CASSYSTGSFYNEQFF. The CDR3, as DNA: TGTGCCAGCAGTTACTCGACAGGGAGCTTTTACAATGAGCAGTTCTTC.

This rearrangement joins TRBV28 to TRBJ2-1; 12 nucleotides agree with TRBD2. V trimming: 6 bases; J trimming: 9 bases; junction bases outside the gene matches: 6. Germline lookup yields CDR1 MDHEN and CDR2 SYDVKM. The CDR3 loop spans 14 amino acids. CDR3 nucleotide sequence: TGTGCCAGCAGAAATCTAGCGGGAGGGGTTGAGCAGTTCTTC. Its protein product is CASRNLAGGVEQFF.

This clone was counted a few times. This chain links TRBV4-2 with TRBJ2-1; D possibly corresponds to TRBD1 (5 bases). Germline CDR1 LGHNA, CDR2 YNFKEQ. CDR3 length equals 17 residues. V gave up 4 bases and J gave up 2 bases, with 18 bases separating them. The CDR3 protein is CASSLAHRTVTYNEQFF. The CDR3 nucleotides read TGTGCCAGCAGCCTCGCGCACAGGACCGTTACCTACAATGAGCAGTTCTTC.

The chain couples TRBV11-3 to TRBJ2-7; the D gene is possibly TRBD2 (6 bases). The length of the CDR3 is 14 residues. V was shortened by 5 bases and J by 1 base, with 12 bases between the two germline ends. Germline loops: CDR1 SGHNT, CDR2 YENEEA. The CDR3 loop is CASSPGSGSYEQYF. The CDR3 DNA reads as TGTGCCAGCAGCCCCGGGAGCGGTTCCTACGAGCAGTACTTC.

V is TRBV6-6 and J is TRBJ2-6; D is perhaps TRBD1 (5 bases). The CDR3 extends over 20 amino acids. Germline CDR1 MNHNY, CDR2 SVGAGI (reference sequence). With 5 bases removed from V and 0 bases from J, the gap between germline ends came to 23 bases. The DNA of the CDR3 is TGTGCCAGCAGTCGCCCCGTCCAGGGCCCTCTTCTCTCTGGGGCCAACGTCCTGACTTTC. It translates to CASSRPVQGPLLSGANVLTF.

This sequence joins TRBV19 and TRBJ1-3, with TRBD1 matching over 8 bases. J gave up 2 bases and V 7 bases, and 7 bases lay outside the gene matches. Germline lookup yields CDR1 LNHDA and CDR2 SQIVND (reference sequence). The CDR3 is made up of 15 amino acids. The CDR3 spells CASTTTTGAGNTIYF. CDR3 bases: TGTGCCAGTACCACGACGACAGGGGCTGGAAACACCATATATTTT.

DNA for the CDR3: TGTGCCAGCAGCGCACAGGGGACCGGGGAGCTGTTTTTT. Protein: CASSAQGTGELFF. This chain links TRBV5-5 with TRBJ2-2; 7 bases align to TRBD1. V lost 4 bases and J lost 5; bases outside the gene matches: 2. The V gene's germline CDR1 is SGHKS and CDR2 YYEKEE (reference sequence). The CDR3 is 13 amino acids. Combining the CDR3 with reference TRBV5-5 and TRBJ2-2 gives the whole variable domain DAGVTQSPTHLIKTRGQQVTLRCSPISGHKSVSWYQQVLGQGPQFIFQYYEKEERGRGNFPDRFSARQFPNYSSELNVNALLLGDSALYLCASSAQGTGELFFGEGSRLTVL.

The chain has TRBV19 and TRBJ1-2; D is possibly TRBD1 (5 bases). CDR1 and CDR2 (germline): LNHDA, SQIVND (reference sequence). The CDR3 extends over 17 amino acids. Trimming removed 5 bases from V and 4 bases from J, with 23 bases in between. As DNA, the CDR3 is TGTGCCAGTAGTTTCTTCAGTATGACAGCAATTCGCTATGGCTACACCTTC. Translated: CASSFFSMTAIRYGYTF.

This rearrangement joins TRBV7-3 to TRBJ1-1; TRBD1 matches 8 bases. Trimming removed 5 bases from V and 1 base from J; junction bases left unmatched: 3. The germline V gene encodes CDR1 SGHTA and CDR2 FQGTGA. CDR3 length: 14 amino acids. DNA for the CDR3: TGTGCCAGCAGCAAACAGGGGGGGAACACTGAAGCTTTCTTT. Translating gives CASSKQGGNTEAFF.